The rows below give T cell receptor beta chains drawn from one sample of a study of blood T cell repertoires in COVID-19. TCRdb's copy holds only in-frame clones and misses some; the assay was immunoSEQ multiplex PCR. The sample consists of roughly 350,000 clones, more than 70% of them appearing once. The specimen sequenced was peripheral blood. The receptor set was obtained from a young woman with COVID-19, enrolled during active disease. Each CDR3 is given with its conserved first and last residue. The D gene is left open where the match is weak. Clone size is not always given. Where it is, it says once, few, many or a class for expanded clones.

d_call j_call clone_size v_call cdr3_aa cdr3_nt
- TRBJ2-7 - TRBV5-1 CASSNGESYEQYF TGCGCCAGCAGCAACGGGGAATCCTACGAGCAGTACTTC
TRBD2 TRBJ2-2 - TRBV10-1 CASSPPGLAGGTGELFF TGCGCCAGCAGTCCACCGGGACTAGCGGGAGGAACCGGGGAGCTGTTTTTT
- TRBJ1-5 - TRBV4-1 CASSQGASYSNQPQHF TGCGCCAGCAGCCAAGGGGCTTCTTATAGCAATCAGCCCCAGCATTTT
TRBD1 TRBJ2-2 - TRBV18 CASSPGTGTGELFF TGTGCCAGCTCACCAGGGACAGGGACAGGGGAGCTGTTTTTT
TRBD1 TRBJ1-1 - TRBV9 CASSVSGTGHTEAFF TGTGCCAGCAGCGTGTCCGGGACAGGGCACACTGAAGCTTTCTTT
TRBD1 TRBJ1-2 - TRBV5-4 CASSFPGGYGYTF TGTGCCAGCAGCTTTCCAGGGGGCTACGGCTACACCTTC
- TRBJ2-1 - TRBV5-1 CASRDSLLIPYNEQFF TGCGCCAGCAGGGACAGCCTGTTGATTCCCTACAATGAGCAGTTCTTC
- TRBJ1-5 - TRBV4-1 CASSQVTDSNQPQHF TGCGCCAGCAGCCAAGTCACAGACAGTAATCAGCCCCAGCATTTT
- TRBJ2-6 - TRBV29-1 CSASSAGANVLTF TGCAGCGCTAGCAGTGCTGGGGCCAACGTCCTGACTTTC
- TRBJ2-7 once TRBV12-5 CASGLVQDVEQYF TGTGCTAGTGGTTTGGTACAAGATGTCGAGCAGTACTTC
TRBD1 TRBJ2-5 - TRBV24-1 CATSDTGQGGETQYF TGTGCCACCAGTGATACCGGACAGGGTGGAGAGACCCAGTACTTC
TRBD1 TRBJ2-7 few TRBV4-1 CASSQPGQGTYEQYF TGCGCCAGCAGCCAACCGGGACAGGGCACCTACGAGCAGTACTTC
TRBD1 TRBJ2-2 - TRBV11-2 CASSPDRGTGELFF TGTGCCAGCAGCCCGGACAGGGGGACCGGGGAGCTGTTTTTT
TRBD1 TRBJ2-5 - TRBV3-1/TRBV3-2 CASSQDGTEKETQYF TGTGCCAGCAGCCAAGATGGGACAGAGAAAGAGACCCAGTACTTC
TRBD2 TRBJ2-1 - TRBV3-1/TRBV3-2 CASSSGTSGYNEQFF TGTGCCAGCAGCTCCGGGACTAGCGGCTACAATGAGCAGTTCTTC
- TRBJ2-5 - TRBV7-2 CASSFIVETQYF TGTGCCAGCAGCTTTATAGTTGAGACCCAGTACTTC
TRBD2 TRBJ2-1 - TRBV20-1 CSASSLAGNPGGQFF TGCAGTGCTAGTAGTCTAGCGGGAAACCCAGGCGGGCAGTTCTTC
TRBD1 TRBJ1-4 - TRBV6-1 CASSARGAGQGNEKLFF TGTGCCAGCAGTGCCAGAGGTGCCGGACAGGGTAATGAAAAACTGTTTTTT
TRBD2 TRBJ2-1 - TRBV30 CAWSPRLAGNEQFF TGTGCCTGGAGTCCCCGACTAGCGGGCAATGAGCAGTTCTTC
- TRBJ2-5 - TRBV29-1 CSVGLTGRETQYF TGCAGCGTTGGGTTAACAGGGCGAGAGACCCAGTACTTC
TRBD1 TRBJ1-5 - TRBV2 CASSGTGGRNQPQHF TGTGCCAGCAGCGGGACAGGGGGCCGCAATCAGCCCCAGCATTTT
- TRBJ2-7 - TRBV30 CAWSATYEQYF TGTGCCTGGAGCGCGACCTACGAGCAGTACTTC
- TRBJ2-7 - TRBV7-2 CASSLVRYSYEQYF TGTGCCAGCAGCTTAGTCCGTTACTCCTACGAGCAGTACTTC
- TRBJ2-7 - TRBV5-6 CASSLAGDEQYF TGTGCCAGCAGCTTGGCCGGGGACGAGCAGTACTTC
- TRBJ2-1 - TRBV29-1 CSVQKRQGAGNEQFF TGCAGCGTCCAAAAACGGCAGGGTGCCGGCAATGAGCAGTTCTTC
TRBD1 TRBJ1-5 few TRBV4-3 CASSQQTGDQPQHF TGCGCCAGCAGCCAACAGACAGGGGATCAGCCCCAGCATTTT
- TRBJ1-1 - TRBV7-9 CASSQGGTEAFF TGTGCCAGCAGCCAAGGAGGGACTGAAGCTTTCTTT
TRBD2 TRBJ2-1 - TRBV7-2 CASNGGTSGRGAYNEQFF TGTGCCAGCAACGGAGGGACTAGCGGGAGGGGGGCCTACAATGAGCAGTTCTTC
- TRBJ2-1 - TRBV30 CAWSPPKGAGEFF TGTGCCTGGAGTCCCCCTAAGGGAGCGGGCGAGTTCTTC
TRBD1 TRBJ2-1 - TRBV10-1 CASSESDRGPYNEQFF TGCGCCAGCAGTGAGTCGGACAGGGGACCTTACAATGAGCAGTTCTTC
TRBD1 TRBJ2-7 - TRBV3-1/TRBV3-2 CASSWSNRGENEQYF TGTGCCAGCAGCTGGAGTAACAGGGGGGAGAACGAGCAGTACTTC
TRBD1 TRBJ2-2 - TRBV9 CASSVDRVSTGELFF TGTGCCAGCAGCGTGGACAGGGTGTCGACCGGGGAGCTGTTTTTT
- TRBJ1-2 - TRBV5-6 CASSLGQRDGYTF TGTGCCAGCAGCTTGGGACAGAGAGATGGCTACACCTTC
TRBD1 TRBJ1-2 - TRBV5-8 CASSLITTGGNYGYTF TGTGCCAGCAGCTTGATAACGACAGGGGGCAACTATGGCTACACCTTC
- TRBJ1-2 - TRBV7-8 CASSVLQGNYGYTF TGTGCCAGCAGCGTCTTACAGGGAAACTATGGCTACACCTTC
- TRBJ1-2 - TRBV7-9 CASSLASAAGYTF TGTGCCAGCAGCTTAGCGTCAGCGGCTGGCTACACCTTC
TRBD2 TRBJ2-1 - TRBV7-8 CASSGSTSGEQFF TGTGCCAGCAGCGGTTCAACTAGCGGGGAGCAGTTCTTC
- TRBJ2-1 - TRBV6-5 CASSYRLVSHNEQFF TGTGCCAGCAGTTACAGACTAGTTTCGCACAATGAGCAGTTCTTC
- TRBJ2-1 - TRBV30 CAWSTGLPFNEQFF TGTGCCTGGTCCACGGGACTTCCATTTAATGAGCAGTTCTTC
- TRBJ1-1 - TRBV10-1 CASSDQLNTEAFF TGCGCCAGCAGTGACCAGTTGAACACTGAAGCTTTCTTT
- TRBJ1-2 - TRBV10-3 CAITAGGGSSYGYTF TGTGCCATCACCGCGGGGGGGGGAAGCAGCTATGGCTACACCTTC
- TRBJ2-3 few TRBV30 CAWSVPEGRYTQYF TGTGCCTGGAGTGTACCGGAGGGCCGCTATACGCAGTATTTT
- TRBJ1-6 - TRBV2 CASSYQDRIYSPLHF TGTGCCAGCAGTTATCAGGACAGAATCTATTCACCCCTCCACTTT
TRBD2 TRBJ2-5 - TRBV10-2 CASGGTSGIQETQYF TGCGCCAGCGGCGGGACTAGCGGGATCCAAGAGACCCAGTACTTC
TRBD1 TRBJ1-1 once TRBV18 CASSGTGPNTEAFF TGTGCCAGCTCCGGGACAGGGCCGAACACTGAAGCTTTCTTT
- TRBJ2-1 - TRBV19 CASSIWAPYNEQFF TGTGCCAGTAGTATCTGGGCCCCCTACAATGAGCAGTTCTTC
TRBD2 TRBJ2-5 few TRBV7-3 CASSAGTSQETQYF TGTGCCAGCAGCGCAGGGACTAGTCAAGAGACCCAGTACTTC
TRBD2 TRBJ2-1 - TRBV11-1 CASSSGLAGQQFF TGTGCCAGCAGTTCGGGACTAGCGGGGCAGCAGTTCTTC
- TRBJ1-6 once TRBV5-5 CASSLVSNSPLHF TGTGCCAGCAGCTTGGTTTCGAATTCACCCCTCCACTTT
- TRBJ2-7 - TRBV11-2 CASSFDRQSYEQYF TGTGCCAGCAGCTTTGATCGACAATCCTACGAGCAGTACTTC
TRBD1 TRBJ2-2 - TRBV25-1 CATSGQGIGELFF TGTGCCACCAGTGGACAGGGCATCGGGGAGCTGTTTTTT
- TRBJ1-5 - TRBV5-6 CASSLVGASNQPQHF TGTGCCAGCAGCTTGGTAGGGGCGAGCAATCAGCCCCAGCATTTT